The 29 T cell receptor beta chains listed next were all sequenced from one sample in a study of immune evolution from preneoplasia to lung adenocarcinoma. Profiled with immunoSEQ multiplex PCR; TCRdb holds only in-frame clones, not every one. The data contain around 39,000 clones, 65% to 75% of them seen just once; the ten biggest clones take up around 6.5%. The sequenced sample consisted of FFPE invasive lung adenocarcinoma tissue. These receptors originate from a person aged 55 to 75 with lung adenocarcinoma.

The rearrangement uses TRBV25-1 and TRBJ2-7; D is perhaps TRBD1 (6 bases). V was clipped by 4 bases and J by 6 bases, with 16 bases between them. This CDR3 is built from 14 residues. Looked up from germline, CDR1 is MGHDK and CDR2 is SYGVNS. The DNA of the CDR3 is TGTGCCAGCAGTGCCCTTACAGGGTCCCCCGAGCAGTACTTC. Its protein is CASSALTGSPEQYF.

The chain joins TRBV28 to TRBJ1-5; D is unresolved. This CDR3 is built from 15 residues. Germline CDR1 and CDR2: MDHEN and SYDVKM. Trimming took off 6 bases at V and 2 bases at J, with 14 bases between the two ends. The CDR3 nucleotides are TGTGCCAGCAGACCCGGGCCACGGGGCAATCAGCCCCAGCATTTT. It encodes CASRPGPRGNQPQHF.

The chain recombines TRBV19 with TRBJ2-3; tentatively, D is TRBD1 (6 bases). The CDR3 is 13 residues long. The V gene's germline CDR1 is LNHDA and CDR2 SQIVND (reference sequence). V was pared by 6 bases and J by 2 bases, with 9 bases between. The CDR3 reads CASRDRYTDTQYF. The CDR3, as DNA: TGTGCCAGTAGGGACAGATACACAGATACGCAGTATTTT. Full variable domain (remainder filled in from reference TRBV19 and TRBJ2-3): DGGITQSPKYLFRKEGQNVTLSCEQNLNHDAMYWYRQDPGQGLRLIYYSQIVNDFQKGDIAEGYSVSREKKESFPLTVTSAQKNPTAFYLCASRDRYTDTQYFGPGTRLTVL.

With regard to this clone: The identical CDR3 is also encoded by other nucleotide sequences in the sample. The V and J genes are TRBV2 and TRBJ2-1; D uncertain. The V end was cut by 4 bases, the J end by 7 bases, with 5 bases between. Germline V gene sequence: CDR1 SNHLY, CDR2 FYNNEI. This CDR3 region has 11 residues. The CDR3 loop is CASSVKNEQFF. The CDR3 DNA reads as TGTGCCAGCAGTGTAAAGAATGAGCAGTTCTTC.

V and J are TRBV10-2 and TRBJ2-1; 16 bases align to TRBD2. CDR1 and CDR2 (germline): WSHSY, SAAADI. Losses at the gene ends were 6 bases for V and 5 bases for J; bases not matched to a gene: 4. CDR3 size: 16 residues. Here the CDR3 reads CASRGLAGGENNEQFF. In nucleotides, the CDR3 is TGCGCCAGCAGGGGACTAGCGGGAGGGGAAAACAATGAGCAGTTCTTC.

The gene calls are TRBV11-2 and TRBJ1-2, with D possibly being TRBD1 (5 bases). V shed 4 bases and J shed 6 bases, with 15 bases lying between them. Per the germline V gene, CDR1 is SGHAT and CDR2 is FQNNGV. The CDR3 is made up of 14 amino acids. DNA for the CDR3: TGTGCCAGCAGCTCCTGGGACGGGAGGGATGGCTACACCTTC. This gives the protein CASSSWDGRDGYTF.

This chain links TRBV19 with TRBJ1-1; unclear D gene. V was cut by 0 bases and J by 7 bases, with 9 bases left in between. In germline, CDR1 is LNHDA, CDR2 SQIVND (reference sequence). The CDR3 totals 13 residues. The DNA for the CDR3 is TGTGCCAGTAGTATAGAGGGAAGACATGAAGCTTTCTTT. It specifies CASSIEGRHEAFF.

Turning to this clone: The same CDR3 is also encoded by other DNA sequences in this sample. The V call is TRBV2, the J call TRBJ1-5; tentative D call: TRBD1 (5 bases). The V gene's germline CDR1 is SNHLY and CDR2 FYNNEI. Trimming shortened V by 7 bases and J by 1 base, and 8 bases separated the two germline ends. This CDR3 is built from 13 residues. The CDR3 DNA reads TGTGCCAGCATGAGGGACAGCAATCAGCCCCAGCATTTT. Its translation is CASMRDSNQPQHF.

The J gene is TRBJ2-1, the V gene TRBV4-2, with 9 bases identical to TRBD1. V gave up 4 bases and J gave up 5 bases; unmatched junction bases: 9. Germline CDR1 reads LGHNA; CDR2 reads YNFKEQ. The CDR3 runs to 16 residues. CDR3 sequence reads: CASSRFGDRVNNEQFF. The CDR3, as DNA: TGTGCCAGCAGCCGGTTCGGGGACAGGGTAAACAATGAGCAGTTCTTC.

The chain couples TRBV7-8 to TRBJ1-2, with 8 bases matching TRBD1. Per germline, CDR1 SGHVS and CDR2 FQNEAQ. With V trimmed by 4 bases and J by 2 bases, 3 bases remained unmatched. The CDR3 extends over 14 amino acids. The CDR3 is CASSSRTGNYGYTF. In DNA, the CDR3 is TGTGCCAGCAGCTCCCGGACAGGGAACTATGGCTACACCTTC. Variable domain in full (rest from reference TRBV7-8 and TRBJ1-2): GAGVSQSPRYKVAKRGQDVALRCDPISGHVSLFWYQQALGQGPEFLTYFQNEAQLDKSGLPSDRFFAERPEGSVSTLKIQRTQQEDSAVYLCASSSRTGNYGYTFGSGTRLTVV.

The V call is TRBV19, the J call TRBJ2-1, with D maybe TRBD2 (5 bases). The germline gives CDR1 LNHDA, CDR2 SQIVND (reference sequence). The CDR3 extends over 12 amino acids. V shed 1 base and J shed 12 bases, with 10 bases lying between them. CDR3 sequence: CASSIGGDRQFF. In DNA, the CDR3 is TGTGCCAGTAGTATAGGGGGAGATCGGCAGTTCTTC.

The rearrangement uses TRBV25-1 and TRBJ2-7, with a possible D match to TRBD2 (6 bases). V was shortened by 8 bases and J by 3 bases, with 17 bases between the two germline ends. CDR1 is MGHDK, CDR2 SYGVNS, per germline. This CDR3 is 14 amino acids long. The CDR3 DNA sequence: TGTGCCAGCCGTAGGAGGGCCGCGGTCTACGAGCAGTACTTC. Protein: CASRRRAAVYEQYF.

This clone was seen a handful of times. As DNA, the CDR3 is TGTGCCAGCAGCTTCTACAGGACTAATGAAAAACTGTTTTTT. Protein: CASSFYRTNEKLFF. V gene TRBV7-2 combines with J gene TRBJ1-4; the D gene is possibly TRBD1 (5 bases). Looked up from germline, CDR1 is SGHTA and CDR2 is FQGNSA. This CDR3 contains 14 residues. V was trimmed by 3 bases and J by 2 bases, leaving 7 bases between them.

The chain links TRBV11-2 to TRBJ1-1; no definite D call. Germline V CDR1 and CDR2: SGHAT, FQNNGV. V lost 2 bases and J 0 bases, leaving 7 bases between the germline ends. CDR3 length: 14 residues. The CDR3 bases are TGTGCCAGCAGCTTAAACGGAATGAACACTGAAGCTTTCTTT. This translates into CASSLNGMNTEAFF. Using reference TRBV11-2 and TRBJ1-1 for the parts outside the CDR3, the full variable domain is EAGVAQSPRYKIIEKRQSVAFWCNPISGHATLYWYQQILGQGPKLLIQFQNNGVVDDSQLPKDRFSAERLKGVDSTLKIQPAKLEDSAVYLCASSLNGMNTEAFFGQGTRLTVV.

The rearrangement links TRBV6-5 to TRBJ1-2, with a weak D call TRBD1 (6 bases). This CDR3 is 14 amino acids long. V lost 6 bases and J lost 2, with 13 bases in between. CDR1 and CDR2 from the germline V gene are MNHEY and SVGAGI. The CDR3: CASSPDRRNYGYTF. CDR3 sequence (DNA): TGTGCCAGCAGCCCAGACAGGAGAAACTATGGCTACACCTTC.

The chain is built from TRBV5-5 and TRBJ2-7, with D perhaps assigned TRBD1 or TRBD2 (5 bases each). The CDR3 extends over 15 amino acids. Germline CDR1 SGHKS, CDR2 YYEKEE (reference sequence). The V and J ends lost 5 bases and 5 bases respectively, with 20 bases between them. The CDR3 region is CASSLGPTSLDEQYF. CDR3 sequence (DNA): TGTGCCAGCAGTCTGGGACCCACTTCCCTGGACGAGCAGTACTTC.

CDR3 bases: TGTGCCAGCATCATGAACACTGAAGCTTTCTTT. Translating gives CASIMNTEAFF. The rearrangement uses TRBV6-6 and TRBJ1-1, with D unresolved. This CDR3 contains 11 residues. With 7 bases removed from V and 0 bases from J, the gap between germline ends came to 3 bases. Germline values: CDR1 MNHNY, CDR2 SVGAGI (reference sequence).

This clone was recorded once. The chain links TRBV7-2 to TRBJ2-3; no definite D call. The V end was cut by 2 bases, the J end by 6 bases, with 9 bases between. CDR3 size: 13 residues. From germline, CDR1 is SGHTA and CDR2 FQGNSA. The CDR3, as DNA: TGTGCCAGCAGCTTAAATACACAGGATACGCAGTATTTT. It yields the protein CASSLNTQDTQYF.

V is TRBV9 and J is TRBJ2-5, with D maybe TRBD2 (5 bases). Trimming cost V 2 bases and J 5 bases, with 10 bases left between them. Germline V gene sequence: CDR1 SGDLS, CDR2 YYNGEE. The CDR3 loop spans 13 amino acids. As DNA, the CDR3 is TGTGCCAGCAGCGTCGGGGAAGAGGAGACCCAGTACTTC. Its translation: CASSVGEEETQYF.

The chain recombines TRBV9 with TRBJ2-1; 9 bases align to TRBD2. The CDR3 runs 15 residues. The V and J ends lost 4 bases and 6 bases, in that order; junction bases with no gene match: 8. Germline CDR1 reads SGDLS; CDR2 reads YYNGEE. The CDR3 sequence: CASSLLAGQFNEQFF. CDR3 in DNA: TGTGCCAGCAGCCTCCTAGCGGGACAGTTCAATGAGCAGTTCTTC.

This clone was detected only a few times. The genes are TRBV7-8 and TRBJ1-3, with no clear D. The CDR3 runs 16 residues. Trimming stripped 1 base from V and 4 bases from J, with 14 bases between. Germline loops: CDR1 SGHVS, CDR2 FQNEAQ. This CDR3 is CASSLERRQGGNTIYF. CDR3 DNA: TGTGCCAGCAGCTTAGAGCGCAGGCAAGGGGGAAACACCATATATTTT.

This clone was detected only a few times. The V gene is TRBV18, the J gene TRBJ1-1, with D possibly TRBD1 on 5 matching bases. CDR3 size: 14 residues. The V gene lost 3 bases and the J gene lost 7 bases, with 15 bases spanning the gap. CDR1 is KGHSH and CDR2 is LQKENI in the germline V gene. The CDR3 nucleotides are TGTGCCAGCTCACCTCAGGATGGGGGTGGTGAAGCTTTCTTT. As protein: CASSPQDGGGEAFF.

The J gene is TRBJ1-1, the V gene TRBV30; possibly TRBD1 for D (5 bases). Trimming pared 0 bases from V and 4 bases from J, leaving 18 bases between. Looked up from germline, CDR1 is GTSNPN and CDR2 is SVGIG (reference sequence). The CDR3 consists of 16 residues. The CDR3 sequence is CAWSVSTALGSTEAFF. CDR3 coding DNA: TGTGCCTGGAGTGTATCGACAGCACTTGGGAGCACTGAAGCTTTCTTT.

V gene TRBV7-9 combines with J gene TRBJ2-7, with 7 positions matching TRBD1. Germline assignment: CDR1 SEHNR and CDR2 FQNEAQ (reference sequence). Germline trimming cut 5 bases from V and 7 bases from J; bases unmatched to any gene: 17. The CDR3 consists of 16 residues. CDR3 protein: CASSPTTGNPSGEQYF. The CDR3 nucleotides are TGTGCCAGCAGCCCGACGACAGGGAACCCTTCGGGGGAGCAGTACTTC.

V and J are TRBV6-1 and TRBJ1-1; TRBD1 aligns across 8 bases. Trimming cost V 5 bases and J 11 bases; bases outside gene matches: 4. The CDR3 sequence is 11 residues long. The germline gives CDR1 MNHNS, CDR2 SASEGT. The DNA of the CDR3 is TGTGCCAGCAGTCCTCGGGACAGGGCTTTCTTT. Protein: CASSPRDRAFF.

The V gene is TRBV28, the J gene TRBJ2-7; TRBD1 is a possible D gene (6 bases). The V gene lost 10 bases and the J gene lost 6 bases, with 19 bases spanning the gap. CDR3 length: 13 amino acids. Germline V gene data show CDR1 as MDHEN and CDR2 as SYDVKM. Written as DNA, the CDR3 is TGTGCCATACAGGGTTTCTCCCCTAGCGAGCAGTACTTC. It is translated as CAIQGFSPSEQYF.

The CDR3 DNA reads as TGTGCCAGTAGGCAGTTCTCTGGAAACACCATATATTTT. Protein: CASRQFSGNTIYF. The gene calls are TRBV19 and TRBJ1-3; the D is unclear. The CDR3 is 13 residues long. Trimming took 6 bases from V and 0 from J, leaving 6 bases between them. Germline V gene lookup returns CDR1 LNHDA and CDR2 SQIVND (reference sequence). Filled out from reference TRBV19 and TRBJ1-3, the complete variable domain reads DGGITQSPKYLFRKEGQNVTLSCEQNLNHDAMYWYRQDPGQGLRLIYYSQIVNDFQKGDIAEGYSVSREKKESFPLTVTSAQKNPTAFYLCASRQFSGNTIYFGEGSWLTVV.

The chain combines TRBV14 with TRBJ2-2; D is unclear. Germline CDR1 reads SGHDN; CDR2 reads FVKESK. The CDR3 length is 13 residues. Trimming removed 0 bases at V and 6 bases at J, with 5 bases between. The DNA of the CDR3 is TGTGCCAGCAGCCAAGAGTACGCCGGGGAGCTGTTTTTT. This encodes CASSQEYAGELFF.

The chain links TRBV9 to TRBJ2-3; D unclear. Trimming stripped 0 bases from V and 0 bases from J, with 11 bases between. The CDR3 is 16 amino acids. Germline-derived CDR1 and CDR2 are SGDLS and YYNGEE. CDR3 nucleotides: TGTGCCAGCAGCGTAGGGGTCTCCGCGAGCACAGATACGCAGTATTTT. It codes for CASSVGVSASTDTQYF.